This T cell receptor (beta chain) was retrieved from a study of Ad26.COV2.S vaccination and SARS-CoV-2 variants. Study details: Donor joined the COV1001 Ad26.COV2.S trial arm.

Sample treatment: roughly 19 received Ad26.COV2.S at low or high dose, single or two shots; about 5 received placebo; per-sample allocation not given. It was on day 63 after the first vaccine or placebo injection that samples were taken. The germline V gene has CDR1 DFQATT and CDR2 SNEGSKA (reference sequence). This CDR3 spans 17 amino acids. V shed 3 bases and J 8 bases; nucleotides not matched to a gene: 17. Generated by immunoSEQ multiplex PCR, the TCRdb table keeps only in-frame clones and is missing some. The sample consists of hundreds of thousands of clones, 85% to 90% of them appearing once. The sequenced sample was peripheral blood, obtained in a trial of Ad26.COV2.S vaccine versus placebo. The chain carries TRBV20-1 and TRBJ2-1; 9 nucleotides line up with TRBD2. This clonotype was obtained from a person aged 18-65 years who received the Ad26.COV2.S COVID-19 vaccine or a placebo. CDR3 loop: CSASPLSGRIMTHEQFF. In DNA, the CDR3 is TGCAGTGCTAGTCCTCTTAGCGGGAGAATAATGACCCATGAGCAGTTCTTC.